What follows are 18 T cell receptor beta chains derived from one specimen sequenced in a study of T cells in Graves' hyperthyroidism and ophthalmopathy. TCR beta CDR3 sequences were amplified from RNA transcripts. First-round RT-PCR of the TCR CDR3 relied on the HTBI primer set. In TCRdb, the multiplex PCR reads were re-called with MiXCR into one record per CDR3 protein. The data contain about 200,000 distinct CDR3 sequences, approximately 16% of them seen just once; the ten biggest clones take up roughly 49%. The sequencing sample was made of blood. These receptors came from a woman aged 50 to 60 with Graves' hyperthyroidism.

J is TRBJ2-7 and V is TRBV29-1; D might be TRBD2 (5 bases). The CDR3 consists of 11 residues. V lost 5 bases and J 3 bases, leaving 8 bases between the germline ends. Germline-derived CDR1 and CDR2 are SQVTM and ANQGSEA. The CDR3 protein is CSVSGGYEQYF. The CDR3 nucleotides read TGCAGCGTTAGCGGAGGCTACGAGCAGTACTTC.

V is TRBV29-1 and J is TRBJ2-5, with 8 bases that match TRBD1. V lost 2 bases and J lost 5; bases outside the gene matches: 7. Germline V gives CDR1 SQVTM, CDR2 ANQGSEA. CDR3 length: 14 amino acids. In nucleotides, the CDR3 is TGCAGCGTTGAAAGACAGGGGTTTACGGAGACCCAGTACTTC. As protein: CSVERQGFTETQYF.

Note on this clonotype: A much bigger clone sits one base away, suggesting this may be a read error. The chain recombines TRBV3-1 with TRBJ2-1; D may be TRBD1 (5 bases). The germline V gene has CDR1 LGHDT and CDR2 YNNKEL (reference sequence). CDR3 length: 12 residues. The CDR3 spells CASRFQGNGQFF. The CDR3 coding sequence is TGTGCCAGCAGATTCCAGGGCAATGGGCAGTTCTTC.

The rearrangement links TRBV20-1 to TRBJ2-1, with 8 positions matching TRBD2. Trimming cost V 0 bases and J 2 bases; bases outside gene matches: 6. Germline V gene sequence: CDR1 DFQATT, CDR2 SNEGSKA (reference sequence). The CDR3 is made up of 16 amino acids. This CDR3 is CSARDGGRSPYNEQFF. In DNA form, the CDR3 reads TGCAGTGCTAGAGACGGCGGGAGGAGTCCCTACAATGAGCAGTTCTTC.

J is TRBJ1-5 and V is TRBV30; 10 nucleotides line up with TRBD1. CDR3 length: 15 amino acids. Germline CDR1 reads GTSNPN; CDR2 reads SVGIG (reference sequence). The ends lost 0 bases at V and 4 bases at J; junction bases unmatched: 3. The CDR3 sequence: CAWSVGDRGNQPQHF. Written as DNA, the CDR3 is TGTGCCTGGAGTGTTGGGGACAGGGGTAATCAGCCCCAGCATTTT.

This clonotype was recorded at least ten times. J is TRBJ1-4 and V is TRBV7-9; 8 bases are a match to TRBD1. The CDR3 runs 15 residues. J lost 7 bases, V lost 2 bases, and 6 bases had no gene match. CDR1 SEHNR and CDR2 FQNEAQ come from the germline V gene (reference sequence). The CDR3 DNA follows: TGTGCCAGCAGCTTACAAGGGACAGGTAGTGAAAAACTGTTTTTT. It specifies CASSLQGTGSEKLFF.

This sequence joins TRBV19 and TRBJ2-7; 9 nucleotides align to TRBD1. V dropped 6 bases and J dropped 5; count of bases not matched to a gene: 8. The CDR3 runs 14 residues. The V gene's germline CDR1 is LNHDA and CDR2 SQIVND (reference sequence). The CDR3 protein is CASSPDRGGDEQYF. The CDR3 nucleotides read TGTGCCAGTAGCCCCGACAGGGGGGGAGACGAGCAGTACTTC.

The chain couples TRBV27 to TRBJ1-1, with TRBD1 matching over 7 bases. The germline CDR1 and CDR2 sequences are MNHEY and SMNVEV (reference sequence). Losses at the gene ends were 5 bases for V and 0 bases for J; bases not matched to a gene: 21. The CDR3 is 20 residues long. CDR3 nucleotides: TGTGCCAGCAGTACTTCCAACTCGGTACGGGGGGGGACAGTGAACACTGAAGCTTTCTTT. This translates into CASSTSNSVRGGTVNTEAFF.

This clonotype was counted between two and nine times. The rearrangement links TRBV9 to TRBJ1-3; D unresolved. CDR1 SGDLS and CDR2 YYNGEE come from the germline V gene. With 0 bases removed from V and 0 bases from J, the gap between germline ends came to 7 bases. This CDR3 has 15 residues. The CDR3 reads CASSVEDGSGNTIYF. In DNA form, the CDR3 reads TGTGCCAGCAGCGTAGAGGACGGCTCTGGAAACACCATATATTTT.

The rearrangement uses TRBV28 and TRBJ2-7; 8 nucleotides line up with TRBD2. V dropped 2 bases and J dropped 1; count of bases not matched to a gene: 19. Germline V CDR1 and CDR2: MDHEN, SYDVKM. The CDR3 totals 20 residues. CDR3: CASSLIPSPSSGHNSYEQYF. CDR3 coding DNA: TGTGCCAGCAGTTTAATCCCCTCCCCTTCTAGCGGGCATAATTCCTACGAGCAGTACTTC.

This clonotype was seen at least ten times. V is TRBV6-1 and J is TRBJ2-3; 10 positions agree with TRBD2. V was clipped by 6 bases and J by 6 bases; unmatched bases: 6. Germline lookup yields CDR1 MNHNS and CDR2 SASEGT. The CDR3 sequence is 14 residues long. The chain's CDR3 is CASRLAGWGDTQYF. The CDR3 DNA reads TGTGCCAGCAGACTAGCGGGATGGGGGGATACGCAGTATTTT.

The sample holds a few counts of this clonotype. This chain links TRBV30 with TRBJ1-5, with TRBD1 as a possible D gene (6 bases). Germline V gene sequence: CDR1 GTSNPN, CDR2 SVGIG (reference sequence). Trimming pared 4 bases from V and 7 bases from J, leaving 14 bases between. The CDR3 extends over 13 amino acids. Written as DNA, the CDR3 is TGTGCCTGGACCTATGGGGGGCAGCAGCCCCAGCATTTT. This sequence encodes CAWTYGGQQPQHF.

This clonotype was counted at least ten times. This chain joins TRBV29-1 and TRBJ2-7, with TRBD1 matching over 10 bases. The CDR3 consists of 13 residues. From germline, CDR1 is SQVTM and CDR2 ANQGSEA. V lost 4 bases to trimming and J lost 4 bases; unmatched junction nucleotides: 4. CDR3 bases: TGCAGCGTTGCCCGGACAGGGGGGTACGAGCAGTACTTC. Translating it yields CSVARTGGYEQYF.

This sequence joins TRBV4-1 and TRBJ2-7; the D gene could be TRBD1 or TRBD2 (5 bases each). Germline values: CDR1 MGHRA, CDR2 YSYEKL. This CDR3 is 14 amino acids long. V dropped 0 bases and J dropped 9 bases, with 15 bases sitting between them. The CDR3 region has the DNA TGCGCCAGCAGCCAAGAGGGACCCTACCTCGGGCAGTACTTC. It encodes CASSQEGPYLGQYF.

This clonotype was seen many times. The chain employs TRBV7-8 and TRBJ2-7, with TRBD2 matching over 8 bases. CDR1 and CDR2 from the germline V gene are SGHVS and FQNEAQ. V lost 5 bases and J lost 3; bases outside the gene matches: 12. CDR3 length: 16 amino acids. The CDR3 region is CASSDKAGGGGYEQYF. Written as DNA, the CDR3 is TGTGCCAGCAGCGATAAGGCGGGAGGAGGGGGCTACGAGCAGTACTTC. Full variable domain (remainder filled in from reference TRBV7-8 and TRBJ2-7): GAGVSQSPRYKVAKRGQDVALRCDPISGHVSLFWYQQALGQGPEFLTYFQNEAQLDKSGLPSDRFFAERPEGSVSTLKIQRTQQEDSAVYLCASSDKAGGGGYEQYFGPGTRLTVT.

The V gene is TRBV6-1, the J gene TRBJ1-1, with 7 bases aligning to TRBD1. V lost 3 bases, J lost 0 bases, and 19 bases stayed unmatched. Germline V gene sequence: CDR1 MNHNS, CDR2 SASEGT. The CDR3 loop spans 20 amino acids. The CDR3 here is CASSDPRDSAGITMNTEAFF. The CDR3 nucleotides are TGTGCCAGCAGTGACCCACGGGACAGCGCCGGGATAACCATGAACACTGAAGCTTTCTTT.

A single count supports this clonotype. With a much larger clone just one base away, this may be a read error. CDR3 bases: TGTGCCATCAGTGAGACGAACACTGAAGCTTTCTTT. Encoded protein: CAISETNTEAFF. The J gene is TRBJ1-1, the V gene TRBV10-3, with no clear D. The V end was cut by 2 bases, the J end by 1 base, with 2 bases between. Germline CDR1 reads ENHRY; CDR2 reads SYGVKD. The CDR3 length is 12 residues.

The V and J genes are TRBV27 and TRBJ2-3; 9 bases match TRBD2. V lost 5 bases to trimming and J lost 3 bases; unmatched junction nucleotides: 6. The germline V gene has CDR1 MNHEY and CDR2 SMNVEV (reference sequence). CDR3 size: 15 residues. In DNA, the CDR3 is TGTGCCAGCAGTACCGCGGGGGGGAAGACAGATACGCAGTATTTT. Its protein product is CASSTAGGKTDTQYF.